The 23 T cell receptor beta chains below were found in one sample sequenced in a study of T-cell reconstitution after alpha-beta-depleted transplantation in children. Unique molecular identifiers were incorporated into the prepared TCRbeta library. TCRdb redid the calling of the PCR reads with MiXCR, one entry per CDR3 protein. Among approximately 800,000 distinct CDR3 sequences listed, under 20% were seen once. Specimen: PBMCs, mostly from graft donor cells, collected 360 days after TCRalphabeta/CD19-depleted stem cell transplant. These receptor sequences come from a male patient between 10 and 17 years old who had a stem cell transplant for acute lymphoblastic leukemia, so the T cells may come from the graft donor.

This clonotype was detected many times. This chain links TRBV12-3 or TRBV12-4 with TRBJ1-5, with D uncertain. Trimming stripped 2 bases from V and 2 bases from J, with 10 bases between. The CDR3 runs to 15 residues. CDR3 sequence reads: CASSLTGGRNQPQHF. Here the CDR3 DNA reads TGTGCCAGCAGTTTAACGGGTGGGCGCAATCAGCCCCAGCATTTT.

This clonotype was observed many times. This chain joins TRBV29-1 and TRBJ1-4; 9 bases map to TRBD1. With V trimmed by 6 bases and J by 8 bases, 4 bases remained unmatched. The CDR3 is 12 amino acids. Germline values: CDR1 SQVTM, CDR2 ANQGSEA. The CDR3 loop is CSVGQGREKLFF. CDR3 sequence (DNA): TGCAGCGTGGGACAGGGTCGGGAAAAACTGTTTTTT.

The chain uses TRBV29-1 and TRBJ2-7; 8 bases match TRBD1. The CDR3 runs to 13 residues. Germline lookup yields CDR1 SQVTM and CDR2 ANQGSEA. J lost 2 bases, V lost 1 base, and 1 base had no gene match. CDR3 bases: TGCAGCGTTGAAGGGACAGGGACCTACGAGCAGTACTTC. Amino acid sequence: CSVEGTGTYEQYF.

The genes are TRBV7-9 and TRBJ2-5, with D maybe TRBD1 (5 bases). Looked up from germline, CDR1 is SEHNR and CDR2 is FQNEAQ (reference sequence). Trimming removed 3 bases at V and 3 bases at J, with 8 bases between. There are 13 residues in the CDR3. Here the CDR3 DNA reads TGTGCCAGCAGCTTCCCGACAGAAGAGACCCAGTACTTC. It codes for CASSFPTEETQYF. Looking up the rest from reference TRBV7-9 and TRBJ2-5 gives the full variable domain: DTGVSQNPRHKITKRGQNVTFRCDPISEHNRLYWYRQTLGQGPEFLTYFQNEAQLEKSRLLSDRFSAERPKGSFSTLEIQRTEQGDSAMYLCASSFPTEETQYFGPGTRLLVL.

The chain's CDR3 is CASSASKWGSGELFF. The CDR3 DNA reads TGTGCCAGCAGCGCGTCTAAATGGGGATCCGGGGAGCTGTTTTTT. The chain uses TRBV9 and TRBJ2-2; no definite D call. Trimming removed 3 bases from V and 6 bases from J, with 15 bases in between. The CDR3 loop spans 15 amino acids. Germline V gives CDR1 SGDLS, CDR2 YYNGEE.

The V gene is TRBV20-1, the J gene TRBJ1-5, with no clear D. There are 13 residues in the CDR3. Germline-derived CDR1 and CDR2 are DFQATT and SNEGSKA (reference sequence). V was pared by 0 bases and J by 6 bases, with 9 bases between. CDR3 sequence: CSARDSPSQPQHF. The CDR3 DNA reads TGCAGTGCTAGAGATTCCCCCTCTCAGCCCCAGCATTTT.

This clonotype has more than one count but fewer than ten. The chain couples TRBV29-1 to TRBJ2-1; the match to TRBD1 covers 8 bases. Unmatched junction bases numbered 5, after V lost 4 bases and J lost 0 bases. CDR1 is SQVTM and CDR2 is ANQGSEA in the germline V gene. The CDR3 has 15 amino acids. The CDR3 coding sequence is TGCAGCGTTGTGGGCGACAGGGGCTCCTACAATGAGCAGTTCTTC. As protein: CSVVGDRGSYNEQFF.

This clonotype was detected a few times. The J gene is TRBJ2-2, the V gene TRBV5-1; 8 bases agree with TRBD1. This CDR3 is 14 amino acids long. The V segment lost 3 bases and the J segment 7 bases; nucleotides outside the gene matches: 5. Per the germline V gene, CDR1 is SGHRS and CDR2 is YFSETQ. CDR3 protein: CASSSIRGRGELFF. The CDR3 DNA sequence: TGCGCCAGCAGCTCAATCAGGGGGCGCGGGGAGCTGTTTTTT.

This clonotype was picked up many times. The V call is TRBV20-1, the J call TRBJ2-1, with 7 bases that match TRBD2. The CDR3 is 14 residues long. Looked up from germline, CDR1 is DFQATT and CDR2 is SNEGSKA (reference sequence). With V trimmed by 0 bases and J by 7 bases, 6 bases remained unmatched. The CDR3: CSARDGGSWNEQFF. CDR3 bases: TGCAGTGCTAGAGATGGCGGGAGTTGGAATGAGCAGTTCTTC.

V usage is TRBV5-1 and J usage is TRBJ2-7; no definite D call. Germline assignment: CDR1 SGHRS and CDR2 YFSETQ. V was clipped by 0 bases and J by 4 bases, with 8 bases between them. This CDR3 spans 13 amino acids. The chain's CDR3 is CASSLVQEYEQYF. The CDR3 DNA follows: TGCGCCAGCAGCTTGGTGCAGGAATACGAGCAGTACTTC.

Many counts were recorded for this clonotype. The rearrangement joins TRBV20-1 to TRBJ2-5; no clear D. This CDR3 is built from 14 residues. Germline CDR1 and CDR2: DFQATT and SNEGSKA (reference sequence). V lost 0 bases to trimming and J lost 1 base, with 9 bases between them. DNA of the CDR3: TGCAGTGCTAGAGATAGGAGTAGCCAAGAGACCCAGTACTTC. Translation: CSARDRSSQETQYF.

This rearrangement joins TRBV19 to TRBJ2-1; D call uncertain. V shed 7 bases and J shed 0 bases, with 10 bases lying between them. CDR1 is LNHDA and CDR2 is SQIVND in the germline V gene (reference sequence). This CDR3 comprises 14 residues. CDR3: CASTTAGSYNEQFF. The CDR3 DNA follows: TGTGCCAGTACAACGGCTGGCTCCTACAATGAGCAGTTCTTC.

This chain links TRBV7-9 with TRBJ2-7; possibly TRBD1 or TRBD2 for D (5 bases each). The CDR3 is made up of 13 amino acids. The germline CDR1 and CDR2 sequences are SEHNR and FQNEAQ (reference sequence). The ends were cut back, 5 bases at V and 5 bases at J, with 13 bases in the middle. CDR3 protein: CASSRFGDDEQYF. The CDR3 DNA is TGTGCCAGCAGCCGGTTCGGGGACGACGAGCAGTACTTC.

This clonotype was detected only a few times. This sequence joins TRBV7-9 and TRBJ2-1; possibly TRBD1 or TRBD2 for D (5 bases each). Looked up from germline, CDR1 is SEHNR and CDR2 is FQNEAQ (reference sequence). Trimming stripped 5 bases from V and 3 bases from J, with 14 bases between. The CDR3 consists of 15 residues. CDR3 in amino acids: CASSPGPGFYNEQFF. CDR3 nucleotides: TGTGCCAGCAGCCCGGGGCCTGGGTTCTACAATGAGCAGTTCTTC.

V usage is TRBV20-1 and J usage is TRBJ2-1; D might be TRBD1 (6 bases). The V end was cut by 3 bases, the J end by 7 bases, with 13 bases between. The CDR3 is 13 amino acids. CDR1 and CDR2 (germline): DFQATT, SNEGSKA (reference sequence). Written as DNA, the CDR3 is TGCAGTGCTAGGTGGCAGGGGTCAAATGAGCAGTTCTTC. Protein product: CSARWQGSNEQFF.

This clonotype turned up a few times. Since no conserved phenylalanine or tryptophan closes the CDR3, a read error is the likely cause. The DNA is left out, because the CDR3 cannot be placed on it with certainty; the CDR3 is given as TCRdb lists it. The J gene is TRBJ2-5, the V gene TRBV12-3 or TRBV12-4; the D call of TRBD1 is as the table states it, not checked on the DNA. The CDR3 region is 9 residues in length, termini included. CDR3 sequence: CASTRPPLL.

The chain employs TRBV7-6 and TRBJ2-5; D is possibly TRBD2 (6 bases). The CDR3 consists of 15 residues. Trimming left V 3 bases short and J 0 bases short, with 11 bases between. The germline V gene encodes CDR1 SGHVS and CDR2 FNYEAQ. The CDR3 region has the DNA TGTGCCAGCAGCTTTGGGAGGACGTACCAAGAGACCCAGTACTTC. Translated, it gives CASSFGRTYQETQYF.

In this sample, this clonotype turned up a few times. The J gene is TRBJ2-2, the V gene TRBV5-1; TRBD2 matches 8 bases. Unmatched junction bases numbered 15, after V lost 3 bases and J lost 5 bases. CDR3 length: 18 residues. CDR1 SGHRS and CDR2 YFSETQ come from the germline V gene. In nucleotides, the CDR3 is TGCGCCAGCAGCTCCATAGCGGGGAGCACCTTCATAACCGGGGAGCTGTTTTTT. Its protein product is CASSSIAGSTFITGELFF.

This clonotype was detected a few times. The chain links TRBV15 to TRBJ2-1; D unresolved. CDR1 is LNHNV and CDR2 is YYDKDF in the germline V gene (reference sequence). Trimming took off 3 bases at V and 10 bases at J, with 13 bases between the two ends. The CDR3 covers 13 residues. The CDR3, as DNA: TGTGCCACCAGCAGTTCATTCGGGCGGGAGCAGTTCTTC. Protein product: CATSSSFGREQFF.

In this sample, this clonotype turned up a few times. The chain links TRBV12-3 or TRBV12-4 to TRBJ2-2; D unresolved. Trimming took 4 bases from V and 7 from J, leaving 7 bases between them. This CDR3 comprises 12 residues. DNA of the CDR3: TGTGCCAGCAGTTCAAACGTCGGGGAGCTGTTTTTT. Translated: CASSSNVGELFF.

The chain is built from TRBV14 and TRBJ2-5; no definite D call. V lost 1 base, J lost 5 bases, and 17 bases lay in between. The germline V gene encodes CDR1 SGHDN and CDR2 FVKESK. This CDR3 is 16 amino acids long. The CDR3 DNA is TGTGCCAGCAGCCAAGGGGTAAACTGGCCCTGGGAGACCCAGTACTTC. The encoded protein is CASSQGVNWPWETQYF.

The chain couples TRBV10-3 to TRBJ2-7; D perhaps matches TRBD2 (5 bases). Germline CDR1 ENHRY, CDR2 SYGVKD. The length of the CDR3 is 15 residues. Trimming took off 4 bases at V and 3 bases at J, with 16 bases between the two ends. The CDR3 DNA reads as TGTGCCATCAGTGGGGCTCCGGCGGGCAACTACGAGCAGTACTTC. It is translated as CAISGAPAGNYEQYF.

This clonotype has more than one count but fewer than ten. CDR3 coding DNA: TGTGCCAGCAGCTTAGACCCCTTACTAGCGGGAGGGTTAAATACGCAGTATTTT. It specifies CASSLDPLLAGGLNTQYF. The gene calls are TRBV11-2 and TRBJ2-3, with 13 bases lining up with TRBD2. The length of the CDR3 is 18 residues. CDR1 and CDR2 (germline): SGHAT, FQNNGV. The trim removed 0 bases at V and 7 bases at J, leaving 10 bases unmatched. Full variable domain (rest looked up from reference TRBV11-2 and TRBJ2-3): EAGVAQSPRYKIIEKRQSVAFWCNPISGHATLYWYQQILGQGPKLLIQFQNNGVVDDSQLPKDRFSAERLKGVDSTLKIQPAKLEDSAVYLCASSLDPLLAGGLNTQYFGPGTRLTVL.